Following are 19 T cell receptor beta chains from one sample sequenced in a study of spatial heterogeneity in lung cancer. The study, taken as a whole, reports: The number of expanded tumor alpha and beta chains correlated with mutation number.

TCRdb redid the calling of the 5' RACE reads with MiXCR, one entry per CDR3 protein. The profile shows about 9,200 distinct CDR3 sequences, about 54% of them singletons. Time point defined: sample taken at primary tumor resection. What these receptors recognize is not known. The starting material was lung tumor tissue, obtained at surgery. These receptor sequences come from a female donor with early-stage non-small cell lung cancer.

This clonotype was counted once. The size of this beta chain means little, since it is a stray read in a library made for alpha chains. CDR3 loop: CSVGQSSGNTIYF. CDR3 DNA: TGCAGCGTCGGACAGAGCTCTGGAAACACCATATATTTT. The gene calls are TRBV29-1 and TRBJ1-3; D might be TRBD1 (6 bases). Deletions cut 6 bases from V and 0 bases from J, with 9 bases between. Germline CDR1 SQVTM, CDR2 ANQGSEA. This CDR3 has 13 residues.

In the case of this clonotype: This beta chain is a stray read from a library made for alpha chains; its abundance is not meaningful. V and J are TRBV7-2 and TRBJ2-3; tentative D call: TRBD1 (5 bases). Trimming stripped 8 bases from V and 6 bases from J, with 6 bases between. The CDR3 has 10 amino acids. CDR1 and CDR2 (germline): SGHTA, FQGNSA. The CDR3 region is CASGADTQYF. The CDR3 DNA sequence: TGTGCCAGCGGGGCGGATACGCAGTATTTT.

Worth noting for this clonotype: Because the library targeted alpha chains, this beta chain is an off-target read whose size means little. CDR3 protein: CATRRGTNPDTQYF. In DNA, the CDR3 is TGTGCCACCAGAAGGGGTACAAACCCAGATACGCAGTATTTT. The rearrangement joins TRBV6-5 to TRBJ2-3; a possible D gene is TRBD1 (5 bases). V lost 10 bases and J lost 4, with 18 bases in between. CDR3 length: 14 amino acids. Germline V lookup: CDR1 MNHEY, CDR2 SVGAGI.

This clonotype appeared once. In a library made to pick up alpha chains, this beta chain is a stray read with a size that means little. This chain links TRBV9 with TRBJ2-3; D ambiguous. Germline lookup yields CDR1 SGDLS and CDR2 YYNGEE. This CDR3 has 16 residues. Trimming shortened V by 0 bases and J by 0 bases, and 11 bases separated the two germline ends. The CDR3 reads CASSVGPNLSTDTQYF. In DNA form, the CDR3 reads TGTGCCAGCAGCGTAGGGCCTAATCTTAGCACAGATACGCAGTATTTT.

A remark on this clonotype: This beta chain is a stray read from a library made for alpha chains; its abundance is not meaningful. V is TRBV6-5 and J is TRBJ1-5; TRBD1 is a possible D gene (5 bases). The CDR3 is 14 residues long. CDR1 MNHEY and CDR2 SVGAGI come from the germline V gene. V dropped 3 bases and J dropped 7 bases, with 13 bases sitting between them. The CDR3 region is CASSYGPGPQPQHF. Here the CDR3 DNA reads TGTGCCAGCAGTTATGGGCCAGGGCCGCAGCCCCAGCATTTT.

On this clonotype itself: Within a library made for alpha chains, this beta chain is off target, and its count is uninformative. The genes are TRBV6-5 and TRBJ2-5, with D tentatively TRBD1 or TRBD2 (6 bases each). Trimming left V 0 bases short and J 7 bases short, with 21 bases between. Germline lookup yields CDR1 MNHEY and CDR2 SVGAGI. The CDR3 totals 17 residues. The CDR3 DNA follows: TGTGCCAGCAGTTACTCGAGTAACCCCCGGGGGCCAGGGACCCAGTACTTC. This gives the protein CASSYSSNPRGPGTQYF.

Comment on this clonotype: This beta chain slipped into a library made for alpha chains as a stray read, so its size is not meaningful. The chain links TRBV20-1 to TRBJ2-7, with TRBD2 identical over 14 bases. The V and J ends lost 3 bases and 4 bases, in that order; junction bases with no gene match: 5. Germline CDR1 and CDR2: DFQATT and SNEGSKA (reference sequence). The CDR3 loop spans 15 amino acids. CDR3 nucleotides: TGCAGTGCTAGTGGGACTAGCGGGGGCCGATACGAGCAGTACTTC. Amino acids: CSASGTSGGRYEQYF.

On this clonotype: With the library built for alpha chains, this beta chain is off target and its frequency is not meaningful. The rearrangement uses TRBV5-5 and TRBJ1-5, with D uncertain. CDR1 is SGHKS and CDR2 is YYEKEE in the germline V gene (reference sequence). This CDR3 has 14 amino acids. Trimming shortened V by 5 bases and J by 0 bases, and 9 bases separated the two germline ends. The CDR3 is CASRRSYSNQPQHF. DNA of the CDR3: TGTGCCAGCAGGAGGAGTTATAGCAATCAGCCCCAGCATTTT. Full variable domain (rest looked up from reference TRBV5-5 and TRBJ1-5): DAGVTQSPTHLIKTRGQQVTLRCSPISGHKSVSWYQQVLGQGPQFIFQYYEKEERGRGNFPDRFSARQFPNYSSELNVNALLLGDSALYLCASRRSYSNQPQHFGDGTRLSIL.

On this clonotype: The library was designed around alpha chains, so this beta chain is a stray read whose abundance carries little weight. The J gene is TRBJ1-2, the V gene TRBV24-1, with D possibly TRBD1 on 5 matching bases. Trimming took 5 bases from V and 2 from J, leaving 11 bases between them. The CDR3 is 14 amino acids. Germline-derived CDR1 and CDR2 are KGHDR and SFDVKD. This CDR3 reads CATSGGAENYGYTF. CDR3 coding DNA: TGTGCCACCAGTGGAGGGGCAGAGAACTATGGCTACACCTTC.

Only a few counts were recorded for this clonotype. Because the library targeted alpha chains, this beta chain is an off-target read whose size means little. In nucleotides, the CDR3 is TGCAGTGCTAGGAGCTATCGCACAGATACGCAGTATTTT. Residues: CSARSYRTDTQYF. This chain uses TRBV20-1 with TRBJ2-3; D remains unclear. The length of the CDR3 is 13 residues. Germline V gene lookup returns CDR1 DFQATT and CDR2 SNEGSKA (reference sequence). V shed 3 bases and J shed 1 base, with 8 bases lying between them.

A note on this clonotype: This beta chain is an off-target read within a library intended for alpha chains, so its frequency means little. The gene calls are TRBV5-1 and TRBJ2-1; 13 positions match TRBD2. The ends lost 3 bases at V and 7 bases at J; junction bases unmatched: 4. Germline V gene lookup returns CDR1 SGHRS and CDR2 YFSETQ. This CDR3 is built from 15 residues. The CDR3 sequence: CASSSLLAGGNEQFF. DNA of the CDR3: TGCGCCAGCAGCTCCCTACTAGCGGGGGGGAATGAGCAGTTCTTC.

As regards this clonotype: This beta chain is off target for a library built for alpha chains, so its abundance means little. The chain is built from TRBV6-5 and TRBJ1-1, with a possible D match to TRBD1 (5 bases). V lost 4 bases and J lost 0, with 18 bases in between. Looked up from germline, CDR1 is MNHEY and CDR2 is SVGAGI. The CDR3 has 17 residues. The CDR3 sequence is CASSLMPARAMNTEAFF. CDR3 bases: TGTGCCAGCAGTTTAATGCCGGCCAGGGCCATGAACACTGAAGCTTTCTTT.

Note on this clonotype: Found in a library prepared for alpha chains, this beta chain is an off-target read, and its abundance has little meaning. V and J are TRBV19 and TRBJ1-5, with D unresolved. The CDR3 totals 12 residues. Trimming left V 5 bases short and J 6 bases short, with 8 bases between. Germline V lookup: CDR1 LNHDA, CDR2 SQIVND (reference sequence). CDR3 in DNA: TGTGCCAGTAGTGCGGGCTTTCAGCCCCAGCATTTT. Translating it yields CASSAGFQPQHF. Using reference TRBV19 and TRBJ1-5 for the parts outside the CDR3, the full variable domain is DGGITQSPKYLFRKEGQNVTLSCEQNLNHDAMYWYRQDPGQGLRLIYYSQIVNDFQKGDIAEGYSVSREKKESFPLTVTSAQKNPTAFYLCASSAGFQPQHFGDGTRLSIL.

This clonotype was counted a few times. Because the library targeted alpha chains, this beta chain is an off-target read whose size means little. The CDR3 region has the DNA TGTGCCAGCAGCGACCACACAGATACGCAGTATTTT. It is translated as CASSDHTDTQYF. This sequence joins TRBV9 and TRBJ2-3; D unresolved. The germline V and J ends were trimmed by 3 bases and 2 bases, with 4 bases remaining between them. CDR3 length: 12 residues. Looked up from germline, CDR1 is SGDLS and CDR2 is YYNGEE.

As to this clonotype: Little can be read into the size of this beta chain, an off-target read in a library designed for alpha chains. The genes are TRBV7-9 and TRBJ2-7; 8 bases align to TRBD1. The CDR3 is made up of 16 amino acids. V gave up 2 bases and J gave up 4 bases; unmatched junction bases: 10. The germline V gene encodes CDR1 SEHNR and CDR2 FQNEAQ (reference sequence). The CDR3 reads CASSLRRQGRTYEQYF. In DNA, the CDR3 is TGTGCCAGCAGCTTACGACGACAGGGGCGGACATACGAGCAGTACTTC.

Points on this clonotype: Since it is a stray read in a library aimed at alpha chains, this beta chain has a size that is not meaningful. This chain connects TRBV12-3 or TRBV12-4 to TRBJ1-5; the match to TRBD1 covers 7 bases. After removal of 10 bases from V and 6 bases from J, the junction contained 12 bases not matched to a gene. The CDR3 totals 14 residues. CDR3 DNA sequence: TGTGCCACCGCGAGGGGGGGGGACAGTCAGCCCCAGCATTTT. It is translated as CATARGGDSQPQHF.

A word on this clonotype: Within a library made for alpha chains, this beta chain is off target, and its count is uninformative. CDR3 sequence reads: CASSQDLTGGRGYTF. Written as DNA, the CDR3 is TGTGCCAGCAGCCAAGACTTAACAGGGGGCCGTGGCTACACCTTC. The chain links TRBV3-1 to TRBJ1-2; 9 nucleotides line up with TRBD1. The CDR3 sequence is 15 residues long. Per germline, CDR1 LGHDT and CDR2 YNNKEL (reference sequence). Trimming took 0 bases from V and 7 from J; bases not matched to a gene: 6.

As concerns this clonotype: The size of this beta chain means little, since it is a stray read in a library made for alpha chains. This CDR3 reads CASSLEWGVTEAFF. The CDR3 nucleotides read TGTGCCAGCAGCTTAGAATGGGGAGTCACTGAAGCTTTCTTT. V and J are TRBV7-2 and TRBJ1-1; the D is unclear. This CDR3 is 14 amino acids long. With 1 base removed from V and 4 bases from J, the gap between germline ends came to 10 bases. CDR1 SGHTA and CDR2 FQGNSA come from the germline V gene.

As for this clonotype: This beta chain appears as a stray read in a library generated for alpha chains; its size is not informative. The genes are TRBV3-1 and TRBJ2-7, with unresolved D. The CDR3 spans 13 residues. Trimming pared 3 bases from V and 4 bases from J, leaving 10 bases between. Germline V gives CDR1 LGHDT, CDR2 YNNKEL (reference sequence). CDR3 nucleotides: TGTGCCAGCAGCCATGGGTGGCAGTACGAGCAGTACTTC. It is translated as CASSHGWQYEQYF.